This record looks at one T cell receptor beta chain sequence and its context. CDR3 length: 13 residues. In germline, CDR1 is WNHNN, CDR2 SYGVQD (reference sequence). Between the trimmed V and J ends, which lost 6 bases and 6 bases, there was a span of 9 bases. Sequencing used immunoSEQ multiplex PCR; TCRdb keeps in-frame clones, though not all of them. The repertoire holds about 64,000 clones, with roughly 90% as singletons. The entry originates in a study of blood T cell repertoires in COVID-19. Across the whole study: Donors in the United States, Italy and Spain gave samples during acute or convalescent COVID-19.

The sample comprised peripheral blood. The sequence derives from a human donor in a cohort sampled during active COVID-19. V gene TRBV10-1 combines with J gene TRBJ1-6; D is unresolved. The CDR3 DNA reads TGCGCCAGCAGGGCGGATTTTAATTCACCCCTCCACTTT. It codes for CASRADFNSPLHF.